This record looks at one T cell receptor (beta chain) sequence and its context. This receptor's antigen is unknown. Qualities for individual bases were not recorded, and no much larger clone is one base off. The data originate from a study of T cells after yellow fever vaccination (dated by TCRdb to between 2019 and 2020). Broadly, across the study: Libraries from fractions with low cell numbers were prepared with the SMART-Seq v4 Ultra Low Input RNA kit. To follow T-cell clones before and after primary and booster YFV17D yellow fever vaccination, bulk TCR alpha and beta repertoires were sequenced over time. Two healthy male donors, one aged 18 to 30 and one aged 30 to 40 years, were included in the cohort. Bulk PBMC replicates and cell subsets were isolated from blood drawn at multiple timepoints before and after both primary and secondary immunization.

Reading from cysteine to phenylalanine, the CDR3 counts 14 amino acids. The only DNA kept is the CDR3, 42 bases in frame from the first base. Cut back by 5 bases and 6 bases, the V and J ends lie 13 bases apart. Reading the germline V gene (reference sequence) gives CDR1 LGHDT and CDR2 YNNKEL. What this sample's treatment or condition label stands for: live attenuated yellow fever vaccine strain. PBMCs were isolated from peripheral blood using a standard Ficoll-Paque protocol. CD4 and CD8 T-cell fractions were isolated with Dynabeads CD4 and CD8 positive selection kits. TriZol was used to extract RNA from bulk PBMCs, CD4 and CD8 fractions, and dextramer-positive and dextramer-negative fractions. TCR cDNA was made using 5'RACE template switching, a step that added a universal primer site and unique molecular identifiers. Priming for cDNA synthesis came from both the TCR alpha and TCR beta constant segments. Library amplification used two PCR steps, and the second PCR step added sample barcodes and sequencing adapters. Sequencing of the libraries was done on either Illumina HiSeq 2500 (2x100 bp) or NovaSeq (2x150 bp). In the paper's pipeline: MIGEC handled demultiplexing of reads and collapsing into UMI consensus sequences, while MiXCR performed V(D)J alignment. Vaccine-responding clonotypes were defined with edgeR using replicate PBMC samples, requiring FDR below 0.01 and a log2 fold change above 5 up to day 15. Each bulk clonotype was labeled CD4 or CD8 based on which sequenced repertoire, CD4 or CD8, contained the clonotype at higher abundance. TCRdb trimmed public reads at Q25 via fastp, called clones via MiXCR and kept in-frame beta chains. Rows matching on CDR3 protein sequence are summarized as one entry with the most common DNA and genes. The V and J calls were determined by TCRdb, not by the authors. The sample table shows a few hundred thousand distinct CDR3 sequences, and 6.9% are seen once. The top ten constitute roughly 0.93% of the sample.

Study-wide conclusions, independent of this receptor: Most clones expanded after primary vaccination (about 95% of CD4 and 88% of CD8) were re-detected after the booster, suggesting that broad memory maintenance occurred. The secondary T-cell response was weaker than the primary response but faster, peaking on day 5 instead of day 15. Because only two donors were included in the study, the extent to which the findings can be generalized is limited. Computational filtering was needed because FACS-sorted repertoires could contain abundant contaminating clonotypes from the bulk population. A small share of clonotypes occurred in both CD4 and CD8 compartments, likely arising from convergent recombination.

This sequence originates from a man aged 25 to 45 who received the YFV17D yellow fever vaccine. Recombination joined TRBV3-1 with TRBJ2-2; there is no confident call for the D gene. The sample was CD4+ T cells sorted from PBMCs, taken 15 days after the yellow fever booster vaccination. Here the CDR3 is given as CASSDQASPGELFF. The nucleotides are TGTGCCAGCAGCGATCAAGCGAGTCCCGGGGAGCTGTTTTTT.